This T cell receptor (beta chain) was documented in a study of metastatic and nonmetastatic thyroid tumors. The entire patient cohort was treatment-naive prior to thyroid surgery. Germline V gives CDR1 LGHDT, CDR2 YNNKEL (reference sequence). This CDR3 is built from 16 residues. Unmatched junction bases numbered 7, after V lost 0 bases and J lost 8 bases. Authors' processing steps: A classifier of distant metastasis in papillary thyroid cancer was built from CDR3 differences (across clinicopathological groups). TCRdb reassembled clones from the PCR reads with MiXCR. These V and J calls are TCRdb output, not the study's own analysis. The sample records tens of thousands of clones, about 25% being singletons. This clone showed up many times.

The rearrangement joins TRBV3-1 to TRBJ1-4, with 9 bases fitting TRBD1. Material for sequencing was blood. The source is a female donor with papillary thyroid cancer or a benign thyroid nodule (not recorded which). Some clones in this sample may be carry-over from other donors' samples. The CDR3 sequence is CASSQEGDRVGEKLFF. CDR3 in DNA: TGTGCCAGCAGCCAAGAAGGGGACAGGGTCGGGGAAAAACTGTTTTTT.